Below, 11 T cell receptor beta chains from the same sample are listed, as sequenced in a study of OX40 agonist ivuxolimab in advanced cancers. Libraries were prepared through the immunoSEQ multiplex PCR assay. Imported from immuneACCESS, the table was reduced by TCRdb to in-frame sequences with V and J called. These copies leave out some clones; in studies compared against another copy, an unresolved V gene accounts for under half, and the cause of the remainder is not known. Recorded for this sample are 28,000 or so clones; 75% to 90% of them occurred a single time. The ten largest make up around 32% of the sample. This specimen was CD4+ or CD8+ T cells sorted from blood, taken in a trial of the OX40 agonist ivuxolimab. Receptor source: an adult with an advanced solid tumor such as melanoma, head and neck, liver or kidney cancer.

The V gene is TRBV19, the J gene TRBJ2-7; TRBD2 might be the D (6 bases). The V gene's germline CDR1 is LNHDA and CDR2 SQIVND (reference sequence). This CDR3 has 17 residues. The V end was cut by 5 bases, the J end by 4 bases, with 24 bases between. CDR3 residues: CASSQGHRATSWYEQYF. The CDR3 nucleotides are TGTGCCAGTAGTCAAGGGCATCGGGCGACTAGTTGGTACGAGCAGTACTTC.

This clone appeared a few times. At one boundary the junction diverges from the germline segment, which might be a read error. This chain uses TRBV6-6 with TRBJ1-2, with 11 positions matching TRBD1. Per germline, CDR1 MNHNY and CDR2 SVGAGI (reference sequence). The CDR3 runs 10 residues. This CDR3 is CGTGGTGYTF. The CDR3 DNA sequence: TGCGGGACAGGGGGAACTGGCTACACCTTC.

The gene calls are TRBV7-8 and TRBJ2-7; TRBD2 might be the D (6 bases). Between the trimmed V and J ends, which lost 5 bases and 3 bases, there was a span of 14 bases. Looked up from germline, CDR1 is SGHVS and CDR2 is FQNEAQ. The CDR3 has 14 residues. CDR3 protein: CASSREISYYEQYF. The CDR3 DNA sequence: TGTGCCAGCAGCCGGGAGATCTCTTACTACGAGCAGTACTTC.

This chain links TRBV11-2 with TRBJ2-4; D call uncertain. This CDR3 has 15 amino acids. V lost 2 bases to trimming and J lost 1 base, with 9 bases between them. Germline V lookup: CDR1 SGHAT, CDR2 FQNNGV. Here the CDR3 reads CASSLILGAKNIQYF. The CDR3 nucleotides are TGTGCCAGCAGCTTAATCCTGGGTGCCAAAAACATTCAGTACTTC. The full variable domain, completed using reference TRBV11-2 and TRBJ2-4, is EAGVAQSPRYKIIEKRQSVAFWCNPISGHATLYWYQQILGQGPKLLIQFQNNGVVDDSQLPKDRFSAERLKGVDSTLKIQPAKLEDSAVYLCASSLILGAKNIQYFGAGTRLSVL.

The chain combines TRBV5-5 with TRBJ2-7; possible D gene TRBD1, 7 bases. Trimming shortened V by 0 bases and J by 3 bases, and 10 bases separated the two germline ends. Germline assignment: CDR1 SGHKS and CDR2 YYEKEE (reference sequence). The CDR3 runs to 14 residues. The CDR3 nucleotides read TGTGCCAGCAGCTTGGGACAGGGACTCTACGAGCAGTACTTC. Its protein product is CASSLGQGLYEQYF.

This sequence joins TRBV9 and TRBJ2-1, with TRBD2 identical over 12 bases. CDR3 length: 17 amino acids. V shed 0 bases and J 7 bases; nucleotides not matched to a gene: 8. In germline, CDR1 is SGDLS, CDR2 YYNGEE. This CDR3 is CASSVDPTSGSLNEQFF. As DNA, the CDR3 is TGTGCCAGCAGCGTAGATCCGACTAGCGGGAGTCTTAATGAGCAGTTCTTC. Based on the CDR3 plus reference TRBV9 and TRBJ2-1, the full variable domain is DSGVTQTPKHLITATGQRVTLRCSPRSGDLSVYWYQQSLDQGLQFLIQYYNGEERAKGNILERFSAQQFPDLHSELNLSSLELGDSALYFCASSVDPTSGSLNEQFFGPGTRLTVL.

The rearrangement joins TRBV27 to TRBJ2-5, with D perhaps TRBD1 or TRBD2 (5 bases each). The CDR3 sequence is 15 residues long. Germline V gene sequence: CDR1 MNHEY, CDR2 SMNVEV (reference sequence). The V end was cut by 3 bases, the J end by 5 bases, with 16 bases between. The CDR3, as DNA: TGTGCCAGCAGTTTCCGGGACCTACCGGGGGAGACCCAGTACTTC. It translates to CASSFRDLPGETQYF.

The CDR3 spells CASNEVVKAFF. DNA of the CDR3: TGTGCCAGCAACGAGGTTGTAAAAGCTTTCTTT. The chain employs TRBV2 and TRBJ1-1; D gene uncertain. The CDR3 is made up of 11 amino acids. The V and J ends lost 7 bases and 9 bases respectively, with 12 bases between them. The germline CDR1 and CDR2 sequences are SNHLY and FYNNEI.

The rearrangement uses TRBV7-9 and TRBJ1-1, with D perhaps matching TRBD1 (6 bases). The V and J ends lost 4 bases and 8 bases respectively, with 14 bases between them. The CDR3 extends over 13 amino acids. The germline V gene encodes CDR1 SEHNR and CDR2 FQNEAQ (reference sequence). The CDR3: CASSSAGTLEAFF. In DNA, the CDR3 is TGTGCCAGCAGCTCCGCCGGGACACTGGAAGCTTTCTTT. The full variable domain, in which reference TRBV7-9 and TRBJ1-1 provide the parts outside the CDR3, is DTGVSQNPRHKITKRGQNVTFRCDPISEHNRLYWYRQTLGQGPEFLTYFQNEAQLEKSRLLSDRFSAERPKGSFSTLEIQRTEQGDSAMYLCASSSAGTLEAFFGQGTRLTVV.

V usage is TRBV11-2 and J usage is TRBJ2-7; possibly TRBD1 for D (6 bases). This CDR3 has 13 amino acids. With 1 base removed from V and 4 bases from J, the gap between germline ends came to 8 bases. Germline V gives CDR1 SGHAT, CDR2 FQNNGV. The CDR3 DNA follows: TGTGCCAGCAGCTTAGCGAGGGGGTACGAGCAGTACTTC. Amino acids: CASSLARGYEQYF.

The J gene is TRBJ2-7, the V gene TRBV9, with 8 bases fitting TRBD1. Germline V gene lookup returns CDR1 SGDLS and CDR2 YYNGEE. This CDR3 region has 13 residues. Trimming cost V 4 bases and J 5 bases; bases outside gene matches: 5. The CDR3: CASSRTGIHEQYF. In DNA, the CDR3 is TGTGCCAGCAGCCGGACAGGGATCCACGAGCAGTACTTC.